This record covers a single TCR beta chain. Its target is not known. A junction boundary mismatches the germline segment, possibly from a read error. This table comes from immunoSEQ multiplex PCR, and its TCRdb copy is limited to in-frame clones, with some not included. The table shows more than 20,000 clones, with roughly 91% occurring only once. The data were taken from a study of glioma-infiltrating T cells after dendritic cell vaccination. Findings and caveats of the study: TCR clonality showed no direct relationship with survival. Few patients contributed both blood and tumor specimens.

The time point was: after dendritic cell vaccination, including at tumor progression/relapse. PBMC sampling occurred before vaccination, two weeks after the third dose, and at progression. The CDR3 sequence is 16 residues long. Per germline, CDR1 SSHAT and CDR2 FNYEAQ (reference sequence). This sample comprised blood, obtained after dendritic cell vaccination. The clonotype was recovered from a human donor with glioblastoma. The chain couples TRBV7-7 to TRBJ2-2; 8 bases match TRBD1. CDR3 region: CASSPLTGANTGELFF. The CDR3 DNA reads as TGTGCTAGCAGCCCCTTGACAGGGGCGAACACCGGGGAGCTGTTTTTT.